This passage covers 30 T cell receptor beta chains from one sample sequenced in a study of shared clonotypes between healthy human individuals. TCRdb's table, derived via immunoSEQ multiplex PCR, lists solely in-frame clones and lacks some. The top ten clones hold more than 0.1% of a sample with 2 million to 2.5 million clones, roughly 95% of them seen once. Sequencing was carried out using naive CD4+ T cells sorted from blood. The subset was: CD45RA+ positively selected. The receptors stem from a man aged 18 to 30 in good health.

This clone came up a few times. The chain is built from TRBV6-5 and TRBJ1-2; D remains unclear. The germline V gene has CDR1 MNHEY and CDR2 SVGAGI. The CDR3 length is 16 residues. V was clipped by 0 bases and J by 2 bases, with 13 bases between them. The CDR3 region has the DNA TGTGCCAGCAGTTACTCGTTCCGAGACACCAACTATGGCTACACCTTC. Translated, it gives CASSYSFRDTNYGYTF.

The genes are TRBV29-1 and TRBJ2-1; TRBD2 agrees at 10 bases. V shed 5 bases and J 4 bases; nucleotides not matched to a gene: 8. This CDR3 is 15 amino acids long. The germline gives CDR1 SQVTM, CDR2 ANQGSEA. The CDR3 spells CSVRRLAGEYNEQFF. CDR3 DNA: TGCAGCGTTCGCCGCCTAGCGGGGGAGTACAATGAGCAGTTCTTC.

The chain recombines TRBV2 with TRBJ1-4; D remains unclear. CDR1 and CDR2 from the germline V gene are SNHLY and FYNNEI. V was clipped by 7 bases and J by 7 bases, with 13 bases between them. The CDR3 runs to 13 residues. The CDR3 coding sequence is TGTGCCAGCACATACTGGGAAGGTGAAAAACTGTTTTTT. The encoded protein is CASTYWEGEKLFF.

The chain recombines TRBV21-1 with TRBJ1-5. TRBV21-1 is a documented pseudogene. The CDR3 is made up of 16 amino acids. The CDR3 nucleotides read TGTGCCAGCAGCAAAGCCAAGGATATGAGCAATCAGCCCCAGCATTTT. This translates into CASSKAKDMSNQPQHF.

This clone occurred once. The genes are TRBV9 and TRBJ1-2, with D unclear. V was trimmed by 4 bases and J by 4 bases, leaving 14 bases between them. The CDR3 spans 14 residues. Germline loops: CDR1 SGDLS, CDR2 YYNGEE. CDR3 residues: CASSTSGGSYGYTF. The CDR3 DNA reads TGTGCCAGCAGCACAAGCGGAGGGAGCTATGGCTACACCTTC.

The chain couples TRBV7-9 to TRBJ2-1, with 8 bases fitting TRBD2. Germline V lookup: CDR1 SEHNR, CDR2 FQNEAQ (reference sequence). V dropped 5 bases and J dropped 6; count of bases not matched to a gene: 9. There are 15 residues in the CDR3. DNA of the CDR3: TGTGCCAGCAGCACGGTAGCGGGGTGGGCCAATGAGCAGTTCTTC. Protein sequence: CASSTVAGWANEQFF.

As concerns this clone: The sample carries other DNA sequences with the same CDR3. This sequence joins TRBV30 and TRBJ2-7; TRBD2 might be the D (6 bases). Germline-derived CDR1 and CDR2 are GTSNPN and SVGIG (reference sequence). With 5 bases removed from V and 4 bases from J, the gap between germline ends came to 6 bases. This CDR3 spans 10 amino acids. The CDR3 nucleotides read TGTGCCTGGGGGACTTACGAGCAGTACTTC. It translates to CAWGTYEQYF.

The chain is built from TRBV6-6 and TRBJ1-1, with D hard to call. CDR3 length: 16 amino acids. CDR1 and CDR2 (germline): MNHNY, SVGAGI (reference sequence). The V and J ends lost 7 bases and 3 bases respectively, with 21 bases between them. CDR3 DNA: TGTGCCAGCACCGCCTTGCCGGGGATCGCCTACACTGAAGCTTTCTTT. Translation: CASTALPGIAYTEAFF.

This clone was observed a handful of times. The sample carries other DNA sequences with the same CDR3. The chain uses TRBV11-2 and TRBJ2-2; no firm D call. The germline V and J ends were trimmed by 1 base and 4 bases, with 4 bases remaining between them. The CDR3 has 13 amino acids. Germline CDR1 SGHAT, CDR2 FQNNGV. The CDR3 DNA follows: TGTGCCAGCAGCTTAGGGTCCACCGGGGAGCTGTTTTTT. Its protein is CASSLGSTGELFF.

This rearrangement joins TRBV6-1 to TRBJ2-7, with TRBD1 identical over 8 bases. Germline values: CDR1 MNHNS, CDR2 SASEGT. CDR3 size: 16 residues. V lost 2 bases to trimming and J lost 4 bases; unmatched junction nucleotides: 10. The CDR3 region has the DNA TGTGCCAGCAGTGAAAGCCCCTGGACAGGGCGGTACGAGCAGTACTTC. Translated, it gives CASSESPWTGRYEQYF.

V gene TRBV5-4 combines with J gene TRBJ2-1, with 11 positions matching TRBD2. With V trimmed by 4 bases and J by 0 bases, 3 bases remained unmatched. The CDR3 contains 16 residues. Germline loops: CDR1 SGHNT, CDR2 YYREEE (reference sequence). The CDR3 loop reads CASSKGTSGSYNEQFF. The CDR3 coding sequence is TGTGCCAGCAGCAAAGGGACTAGCGGCTCCTACAATGAGCAGTTCTTC.

V gene TRBV19 combines with J gene TRBJ1-5; 9 bases map to TRBD1. The CDR3 contains 17 residues. CDR1 LNHDA and CDR2 SQIVND come from the germline V gene (reference sequence). V lost 4 bases, J lost 4 bases, and 11 bases stayed unmatched. The CDR3 here is CASSTLGTGRGNQPQHF. The CDR3, as DNA: TGTGCCAGTAGTACCCTCGGGACAGGGCGAGGAAATCAGCCCCAGCATTTT.

The chain uses TRBV4-3 and TRBJ1-1; D not certain. The CDR3 loop spans 15 amino acids. The germline gives CDR1 LGHNA, CDR2 YSLEER. The V end lost 1 base, the J end lost 3 bases, and 12 bases lay between the germline ends. CDR3 in amino acids: CASSQVGEDYTEAFF. The CDR3 nucleotides are TGCGCCAGCAGCCAAGTTGGAGAAGATTACACTGAAGCTTTCTTT.

The rearrangement links TRBV11-3 to TRBJ2-3; 7 positions match TRBD1. Germline-derived CDR1 and CDR2 are SGHNT and YENEEA. V gave up 5 bases and J gave up 5 bases; unmatched junction bases: 10. The CDR3 runs 15 residues. In DNA, the CDR3 is TGTGCCAGCAGCCGCGGACAGGTAGGCCTAGATACGCAGTATTTT. Amino acids: CASSRGQVGLDTQYF.

The chain links TRBV7-3 to TRBJ2-7; D perhaps matches TRBD2 (5 bases). Trimming cost V 5 bases and J 7 bases, with 15 bases left between them. Germline-derived CDR1 and CDR2 are SGHTA and FQGTGA. CDR3 length: 13 residues. Written as DNA, the CDR3 is TGTGCCAGCAGCCCCAGCGGAATCCCTGAGCAGTACTTC. Protein: CASSPSGIPEQYF.

The chain employs TRBV18 and TRBJ2-2; TRBD1 might be the D (5 bases). Between the trimmed V and J ends, which lost 2 bases and 3 bases, there was a span of 10 bases. The CDR3 totals 15 residues. The germline V gene encodes CDR1 KGHSH and CDR2 LQKENI. The CDR3, as DNA: TGTGCCAGCTCACCAAGGGGAAGCGACACCGGGGAGCTGTTTTTT. This translates into CASSPRGSDTGELFF.

Details on this clone: The same CDR3 can be traced to other DNA sequences in this sample. The chain carries TRBV30 and TRBJ2-1; D is unclear. The CDR3 is made up of 11 amino acids. Trimming took 0 bases from V and 7 from J, leaving 4 bases between them. Per germline, CDR1 GTSNPN and CDR2 SVGIG (reference sequence). For the CDR3, the DNA is TGTGCCTGGAGTGTCGAAAATGAGCAGTTCTTC. This gives the protein CAWSVENEQFF.

V and J are TRBV4-1 and TRBJ1-6; 9 bases line up with TRBD1. CDR1 and CDR2 from the germline V gene are MGHRA and YSYEKL. Trimming removed 3 bases from V and 7 bases from J; junction bases left unmatched: 13. The CDR3 sequence is 18 residues long. The CDR3 DNA reads as TGCGCCAGCAGCCACAAGGACCCTCTGGACAGGGGAAATTCACCCCTCCACTTT. Translation: CASSHKDPLDRGNSPLHF.

The rearrangement joins TRBV30 to TRBJ1-4; a weak D match, TRBD1 (6 bases). This CDR3 region has 14 residues. V lost 0 bases and J lost 7, with 12 bases in between. CDR1 GTSNPN and CDR2 SVGIG come from the germline V gene (reference sequence). In nucleotides, the CDR3 is TGTGCCTGGAGTGTAAAGGGGGTTACTGAAAAACTGTTTTTT. Translated: CAWSVKGVTEKLFF.

The chain joins TRBV5-4 to TRBJ2-2, with D unresolved. V was shortened by 2 bases and J by 5 bases, with 7 bases between the two germline ends. CDR1 is SGHNT, CDR2 YYREEE, per germline (reference sequence). The CDR3 contains 13 residues. CDR3 sequence: CASSFFLTGELFF. In nucleotides, the CDR3 is TGTGCCAGCAGCTTTTTTCTTACCGGGGAGCTGTTTTTT.

The V and J genes are TRBV5-1 and TRBJ2-7, with TRBD2 matching 10 bases. CDR1 is SGHRS, CDR2 YFSETQ, per germline. The CDR3 is 15 residues long. The junction had 3 bases not matched to a gene; V was cut back by 1 base and J by 2 bases. The CDR3, as DNA: TGCGCCAGCAGCTTGCCACTAGCGGGGACCTACGAGCAGTACTTC. Encoded protein: CASSLPLAGTYEQYF. Combining the CDR3 with reference TRBV5-1 and TRBJ2-7 gives the whole variable domain KAGVTQTPRYLIKTRGQQVTLSCSPISGHRSVSWYQQTPGQGLQFLFEYFSETQRNKGNFPGRFSGRQFSNSRSEMNVSTLELGDSALYLCASSLPLAGTYEQYFGPGTRLTVT.

V gene TRBV6-5 combines with J gene TRBJ1-2, with 7 bases fitting TRBD1. Trimming cost V 6 bases and J 6 bases; bases outside gene matches: 4. The CDR3 covers 12 residues. CDR1 is MNHEY, CDR2 SVGAGI, per germline. The CDR3 DNA sequence: TGTGCCAGCAGACAGGGGTCGGATGGCTACACCTTC. Its protein is CASRQGSDGYTF.

This clone was observed once. The chain is built from TRBV7-3 and TRBJ2-6; 7 nucleotides line up with TRBD1. Germline CDR1 and CDR2: SGHTA and FQGTGA. This CDR3 has 17 amino acids. J was trimmed by 0 bases and V by 5 bases; bases with no gene match: 7. This CDR3 reads CASSKTGTVSGANVLTF. In DNA form, the CDR3 reads TGTGCCAGCAGCAAGACAGGGACCGTCTCTGGGGCCAACGTCCTGACTTTC.

The chain carries TRBV6-5 and TRBJ1-1; a weak D match, TRBD1 (5 bases). The ends were cut back, 6 bases at V and 5 bases at J, with 13 bases in the middle. The CDR3 length is 13 residues. In germline, CDR1 is MNHEY, CDR2 SVGAGI. CDR3 bases: TGTGCCAGCAGCAGGGCCCAAATGACTGAAGCTTTCTTT. Translation gives CASSRAQMTEAFF.

The gene calls are TRBV18 and TRBJ2-5, with D unresolved. The length of the CDR3 is 14 residues. V dropped 0 bases and J dropped 5 bases, with 10 bases sitting between them. In germline, CDR1 is KGHSH, CDR2 LQKENI. The CDR3: CASSPPTMAETQYF. The CDR3 DNA follows: TGTGCCAGCTCACCACCGACCATGGCGGAGACCCAGTACTTC.

As regards this clone: Different DNA sequences within this sample yield the same CDR3. This sequence joins TRBV12-5 and TRBJ2-5; D uncertain. V was pared by 2 bases and J by 5 bases, with 3 bases between. CDR3 size: 11 residues. Per germline, CDR1 LGHNT and CDR2 FRNRAP. The CDR3 DNA reads as TGTGCTAGTGGTTTGTGGGAGACCCAGTACTTC. This gives the protein CASGLWETQYF.

The rearrangement joins TRBV4-3 to TRBJ2-7; TRBD1 is a possible D gene (6 bases). The germline gives CDR1 LGHNA, CDR2 YSLEER. The germline V and J ends were trimmed by 8 bases and 4 bases, with 15 bases remaining between them. The CDR3 length is 13 residues. The CDR3 region is CASSRTDRYEQYF. The CDR3 DNA sequence: TGCGCCAGCTCCCGGACAGATAGATACGAGCAGTACTTC.

In this sample, this clone turned up once. Other nucleotide sequences from this sample produce the same CDR3. The V gene is TRBV5-1, the J gene TRBJ2-5; 14 positions agree with TRBD2. Germline CDR1 and CDR2: SGHRS and YFSETQ. This CDR3 region has 16 residues. V lost 4 bases to trimming and J lost 2 bases; unmatched junction nucleotides: 4. The CDR3 here is CASSEGLAGGQETQYF. In nucleotides, the CDR3 is TGCGCCAGCAGCGAAGGACTAGCGGGGGGACAAGAGACCCAGTACTTC.

The rearrangement uses TRBV10-3 and TRBJ2-7; D gene uncertain. The V end was cut by 10 bases, the J end by 3 bases, with 7 bases between. Looked up from germline, CDR1 is ENHRY and CDR2 is SYGVKD. The CDR3 is 10 amino acids. In nucleotides, the CDR3 is TGTGCCACCCAAGGCTACGAGCAGTACTTC. This sequence encodes CATQGYEQYF.

The chain is built from TRBV6-6 and TRBJ1-2, with 7 positions matching TRBD1. Per the germline V gene, CDR1 is MNHNY and CDR2 is SVGAGI (reference sequence). This CDR3 is 15 amino acids long. Unmatched junction bases numbered 7, after V lost 6 bases and J lost 0 bases. DNA for the CDR3: TGTGCCAGCAGGCGAGACAGGGTCTCTAACTATGGCTACACCTTC. This codes for CASRRDRVSNYGYTF.